The 13 T cell receptor beta chains below all came from one sample that was sequenced in a study of response to subunit inactivated influenza vaccine. From the RT-PCR reads, TCRdb called clonotypes with MiXCR, one entry per CDR3 protein. The sample shows 300,000 to 350,000 distinct CDR3 sequences, 20% to 25% of them seen only once. The specimen was PBMCs from blood, collected less than 22 months after vaccination. The source of these receptors is a man in his fifties or sixties who received an inactivated influenza vaccine.

The rearrangement joins TRBV6-5 to TRBJ1-5; no clear D. Trimming removed 0 bases at V and 6 bases at J, with 6 bases between. CDR3 length: 13 residues. Germline CDR1 reads MNHEY; CDR2 reads SVGAGI. DNA of the CDR3: TGTGCCAGCAGTTACTCTCACGGTCAGCCCCAGCATTTT. This gives the protein CASSYSHGQPQHF.

This clonotype was observed many times. The chain combines TRBV19 with TRBJ2-2; the D is unclear. V was trimmed by 1 base and J by 4 bases, leaving 13 bases between them. CDR1 is LNHDA and CDR2 is SQIVND in the germline V gene (reference sequence). The CDR3 covers 16 residues. The CDR3 spells CASSIGFGRLTGELFF. The CDR3 nucleotides read TGTGCCAGTAGTATAGGCTTTGGCAGACTCACCGGGGAGCTGTTTTTT.

The chain couples TRBV14 to TRBJ2-3, with D possibly being TRBD1 (5 bases). Trimming took off 0 bases at V and 2 bases at J, with 12 bases between the two ends. This CDR3 region has 16 residues. Germline V gene data show CDR1 as SGHDN and CDR2 as FVKESK. CDR3 protein: CASSQDQGLPTDTQYF. The CDR3 bases are TGTGCCAGCAGCCAAGATCAGGGTCTCCCCACAGATACGCAGTATTTT.

The chain employs TRBV4-3 and TRBJ1-5; maybe TRBD1 (5 bases). V was pared by 0 bases and J by 11 bases, with 17 bases between. The CDR3 extends over 15 amino acids. Germline CDR1 is LGHNA and CDR2 is YSLEER. The CDR3 region has the DNA TGCGCCAGCAGCCAAGATCTTTTGACGGGACTGTCCCAGCATTTT. Translation gives CASSQDLLTGLSQHF.

In this sample, this clonotype turned up a few times. This rearrangement joins TRBV20-1 to TRBJ2-7; the D is unclear. CDR3 size: 12 residues. V lost 3 bases to trimming and J lost 4 bases, with 10 bases between them. Germline CDR1 and CDR2: DFQATT and SNEGSKA (reference sequence). In nucleotides, the CDR3 is TGCAGTGCTAGCGGTTGGGATTACGAGCAGTACTTC. This sequence encodes CSASGWDYEQYF.

This clonotype was observed a handful of times. The J gene is TRBJ1-5, the V gene TRBV11-2; TRBD1 matches 8 bases. This CDR3 comprises 17 residues. V lost 1 base and J lost 2; bases outside the gene matches: 7. Per the germline V gene, CDR1 is SGHAT and CDR2 is FQNNGV. CDR3 loop: CASSLAFPTGGNQPQHF. In DNA, the CDR3 is TGTGCCAGCAGCTTAGCCTTCCCGACAGGGGGCAATCAGCCCCAGCATTTT.

This clonotype was observed a few times. This sequence joins TRBV24-1 and TRBJ2-7, with D possibly being TRBD1 (5 bases). The CDR3 runs to 12 residues. Germline values: CDR1 KGHDR, CDR2 SFDVKD. Trimming stripped 2 bases from V and 5 bases from J, with 6 bases between. The CDR3 DNA reads as TGTGCCACCAGTGATTGGGGCAACGAGCAGTACTTC. Amino acids: CATSDWGNEQYF.

A few counts support this clonotype. The chain links TRBV19 to TRBJ1-2; D not resolved. The CDR3 contains 14 residues. V lost 3 bases to trimming and J lost 3 bases, with 11 bases between them. CDR1 and CDR2 (germline): LNHDA, SQIVND (reference sequence). CDR3 nucleotides: TGTGCCAGTAGTATGAAGCTTATGGACTATGGCTACACCTTC. Translating it yields CASSMKLMDYGYTF.

The CDR3 region is CASSYQDRGWDTEAFF. The DNA for the CDR3 is TGTGCCAGCAGTTACCAGGACAGGGGATGGGACACTGAAGCTTTCTTT. The chain joins TRBV6-5 to TRBJ1-1; 9 nucleotides align to TRBD1. The V segment lost 2 bases and the J segment 3 bases; nucleotides outside the gene matches: 7. The CDR3 covers 16 residues. Germline CDR1 reads MNHEY; CDR2 reads SVGAGI.

In its sample, this clonotype was seen many times. The J gene is TRBJ1-5, the V gene TRBV5-1, with D perhaps TRBD1 (5 bases). The CDR3 has 13 amino acids. V was cut by 7 bases and J by 3 bases, with 11 bases left in between. In germline, CDR1 is SGHRS, CDR2 YFSETQ. The CDR3 region is CASGQGPNQPQHF. In DNA, the CDR3 is TGCGCCAGCGGCCAGGGTCCCAATCAGCCCCAGCATTTT.

This CDR3 is CASSYSTIRGASSPLHF. CDR3 coding DNA: TGTGCCAGCAGTTACTCGACCATCAGGGGGGCCTCTTCACCCCTCCACTTT. The chain is built from TRBV6-5 and TRBJ1-6; 7 bases are shared with TRBD1. V dropped 0 bases and J dropped 9; count of bases not matched to a gene: 11. CDR3 length: 17 residues. The germline V gene has CDR1 MNHEY and CDR2 SVGAGI.

The V gene is TRBV4-2, the J gene TRBJ1-4, with D possibly being TRBD1 (5 bases). CDR1 is LGHNA and CDR2 is YNFKEQ in the germline V gene. The CDR3 has 16 amino acids. The ends were cut back, 5 bases at V and 3 bases at J, with 16 bases in the middle. The CDR3 loop reads CASSVIPGRSNEKLFF. DNA for the CDR3: TGTGCCAGCAGCGTTATCCCGGGACGGTCTAATGAAAAACTGTTTTTT.

The chain is built from TRBV11-2 and TRBJ1-4, with D perhaps matching TRBD1 (6 bases). The CDR3 has 14 residues. Germline V CDR1 and CDR2: SGHAT, FQNNGV. V lost 7 bases and J lost 0, with 9 bases in between. Here the CDR3 reads CASKRGATNEKLFF. In nucleotides, the CDR3 is TGTGCCAGCAAAAGGGGGGCAACTAATGAAAAACTGTTTTTT.